This passage covers 15 T cell receptor beta chains from one sample sequenced in a study of T cell changes during pregnancy in multiple sclerosis. Clones were read by immunoSEQ multiplex PCR, and TCRdb kept only the in-frame ones, dropping some. The sample shows approximately 63,000 clones, approximately 92% of them seen only once. The sequencing used peripheral blood, collected in the third trimester of pregnancy. The receptors were sampled from a female donor in good health, enrolled as a control in a pregnancy study.

This chain uses TRBV4-1 with TRBJ2-7; a weak D match, TRBD1 (5 bases). The CDR3 is 15 residues long. The ends were cut back, 4 bases at V and 2 bases at J, with 15 bases in the middle. Germline CDR1 and CDR2: MGHRA and YSYEKL. The CDR3 loop is CASSLGQGSAYEQYF. In nucleotides, the CDR3 is TGCGCCAGCAGCCTCGGGCAGGGAAGCGCCTACGAGCAGTACTTC.

The J gene is TRBJ2-1, the V gene TRBV5-1; 13 positions match TRBD2. This CDR3 contains 16 residues. The germline V gene has CDR1 SGHRS and CDR2 YFSETQ. V shed 4 bases, J shed 4 bases, and the junction held 5 bases outside the gene matches. DNA of the CDR3: TGCGCCAGCAGCCGGGGACTAGCGGGACCTTACAATGAGCAGTTCTTC. This gives the protein CASSRGLAGPYNEQFF.

The chain carries TRBV9 and TRBJ2-5; TRBD2 agrees at 8 bases. V lost 5 bases, J lost 5 bases, and 14 bases stayed unmatched. This CDR3 has 16 residues. Germline-derived CDR1 and CDR2 are SGDLS and YYNGEE. Here the CDR3 reads CASREEEREIVETQYF. DNA of the CDR3: TGTGCCAGCAGAGAAGAGGAGCGGGAGATCGTGGAGACCCAGTACTTC. Full variable domain (outside the CDR3, taken from reference TRBV9 and TRBJ2-5): DSGVTQTPKHLITATGQRVTLRCSPRSGDLSVYWYQQSLDQGLQFLIQYYNGEERAKGNILERFSAQQFPDLHSELNLSSLELGDSALYFCASREEEREIVETQYFGPGTRLLVL.

The rearrangement links TRBV11-2 to TRBJ2-3; D might be TRBD2 (6 bases). The CDR3 is 12 residues long. Trimming cost V 4 bases and J 13 bases, with 15 bases left between them. The V gene's germline CDR1 is SGHAT and CDR2 FQNNGV. The CDR3 DNA reads as TGTGCCAGCAGCTACCTTAGGGGAGGAAAGTATTTT. Encoded protein: CASSYLRGGKYF. Looking up the rest from reference TRBV11-2 and TRBJ2-3 gives the full variable domain: EAGVAQSPRYKIIEKRQSVAFWCNPISGHATLYWYQQILGQGPKLLIQFQNNGVVDDSQLPKDRFSAERLKGVDSTLKIQPAKLEDSAVYLCASSYLRGGKYFGPGTRLTVL.

This chain connects TRBV2 to TRBJ1-2; D ambiguous. Trimming removed 7 bases at V and 4 bases at J, with 16 bases between. This CDR3 is 14 amino acids long. Looked up from germline, CDR1 is SNHLY and CDR2 is FYNNEI. Here the CDR3 DNA reads TGTGCCAGCAAACTGGGCCCCGGGAGCTATGGCTACACCTTC. Translation: CASKLGPGSYGYTF.

The chain is built from TRBV10-3 and TRBJ1-2, with D possibly matching TRBD1 (5 bases). The CDR3 sequence is 12 residues long. Germline V lookup: CDR1 ENHRY, CDR2 SYGVKD. V was trimmed by 2 bases and J by 8 bases, leaving 9 bases between them. The DNA of the CDR3 is TGTGCCATCAGTGAGGGGACTGGGGGCTACACCTTC. This encodes CAISEGTGGYTF.

This clone was seen only once. The rearrangement uses TRBV7-3 and TRBJ1-6; a possible D gene is TRBD1 (6 bases). Germline loops: CDR1 SGHTA, CDR2 FQGTGA. The germline V and J ends were trimmed by 3 bases and 8 bases, with 20 bases remaining between them. The length of the CDR3 is 17 residues. In nucleotides, the CDR3 is TGTGCCAGCAGCTTCCAAAACGGGACAAAGGGGGATTCACCCCTCCACTTT. It translates to CASSFQNGTKGDSPLHF.

This clone was recorded only once. The chain combines TRBV19 with TRBJ1-4; TRBD1 might be the D (5 bases). The germline V and J ends were trimmed by 7 bases and 8 bases, with 23 bases remaining between them. CDR3 size: 16 residues. Germline V gene lookup returns CDR1 LNHDA and CDR2 SQIVND (reference sequence). The CDR3 spells CASTIAAGGVNEKLFF. CDR3 nucleotide sequence: TGTGCCAGTACCATCGCAGCGGGGGGAGTGAACGAAAAACTGTTTTTT.

The chain couples TRBV5-1 to TRBJ1-5, with D maybe TRBD1 (5 bases). V was pared by 0 bases and J by 7 bases, with 8 bases between. The CDR3 consists of 13 residues. Germline V gene sequence: CDR1 SGHRS, CDR2 YFSETQ. In DNA form, the CDR3 reads TGCGCCAGCAGCTTGGGCGGGGGGCAGCCCCAGCATTTT. This codes for CASSLGGGQPQHF.

The genes are TRBV7-9 and TRBJ2-3; 9 bases match TRBD2. With V trimmed by 2 bases and J by 2 bases, 11 bases remained unmatched. CDR3 length: 18 amino acids. The germline V gene has CDR1 SEHNR and CDR2 FQNEAQ (reference sequence). The CDR3 DNA follows: TGTGCCAGCAGCTTAAAGTGGCGGCTAGCGGGGACCACAGATACGCAGTATTTT. Translated, it gives CASSLKWRLAGTTDTQYF.

The genes are TRBV7-9 and TRBJ1-2; 9 bases match TRBD1. The germline CDR1 and CDR2 sequences are SEHNR and FQNEAQ (reference sequence). The CDR3 totals 14 residues. V shed 4 bases and J 6 bases; nucleotides not matched to a gene: 6. CDR3 DNA sequence: TGTGCCAGCAGCTATCCGGGACAGGGAAATGGCTACACCTTC. It translates to CASSYPGQGNGYTF.

The chain employs TRBV19 and TRBJ2-3, with 8 bases fitting TRBD1. The V and J ends lost 6 bases and 3 bases, in that order; junction bases with no gene match: 8. This CDR3 comprises 15 residues. CDR1 is LNHDA and CDR2 is SQIVND in the germline V gene (reference sequence). The CDR3 bases are TGTGCCAGTAGCCGACAGGGGAGGAGAACAGATACGCAGTATTTT. Amino acids: CASSRQGRRTDTQYF.

The V call is TRBV14, the J call TRBJ2-7; perhaps TRBD1 as D (5 bases). This CDR3 is built from 15 residues. Trimming stripped 0 bases from V and 6 bases from J, with 15 bases between. Germline values: CDR1 SGHDN, CDR2 FVKESK. CDR3 loop: CASSQDGRVRGEQYF. The DNA for the CDR3 is TGTGCCAGCAGCCAAGATGGCAGGGTTAGAGGCGAGCAGTACTTC.

The chain couples TRBV4-1 to TRBJ1-4; 8 positions match TRBD1. Trimming cost V 3 bases and J 8 bases; bases outside gene matches: 8. The V gene's germline CDR1 is MGHRA and CDR2 YSYEKL. CDR3 length: 15 residues. This CDR3 reads CASSQEQGDGEKLFF. The CDR3 DNA sequence: TGCGCCAGCAGCCAGGAACAGGGGGATGGCGAAAAACTGTTTTTT.

This clone was detected a few times. The rearrangement links TRBV7-9 to TRBJ1-1, with D perhaps matching TRBD1 (6 bases). The CDR3 is 13 amino acids. CDR1 and CDR2 (germline): SEHNR, FQNEAQ (reference sequence). Trimming cost V 11 bases and J 1 base, with 14 bases left between them. The chain's CDR3 is CAGSDSPNTEAFF. CDR3 DNA: TGTGCCGGGTCGGACAGCCCGAACACTGAAGCTTTCTTT.